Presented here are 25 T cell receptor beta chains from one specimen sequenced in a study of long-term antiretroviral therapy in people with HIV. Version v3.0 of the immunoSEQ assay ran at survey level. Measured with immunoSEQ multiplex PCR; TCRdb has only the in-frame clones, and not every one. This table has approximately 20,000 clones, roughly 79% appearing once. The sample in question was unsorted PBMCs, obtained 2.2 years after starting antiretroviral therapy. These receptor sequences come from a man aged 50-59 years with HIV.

The CDR3 here is CASSPGIATNEKLFF. CDR3 sequence (DNA): TGTGCCAGCAGTCCGGGGATAGCAACTAATGAAAAACTGTTTTTT. V is TRBV2 and J is TRBJ1-4; unclear D gene. Between the trimmed V and J ends, which lost 5 bases and 0 bases, there was a span of 10 bases. The CDR3 runs to 15 residues. The V gene's germline CDR1 is SNHLY and CDR2 FYNNEI.

The DNA of the CDR3 is TGTGCCAGCAGCGTAGGAGTCTCGGTTGAAGCTTTCTTT. It translates to CASSVGVSVEAFF. The J gene is TRBJ1-1, the V gene TRBV9; D is unclear. CDR3 length: 13 amino acids. Per the germline V gene, CDR1 is SGDLS and CDR2 is YYNGEE. V dropped 0 bases and J dropped 7 bases, with 10 bases sitting between them.

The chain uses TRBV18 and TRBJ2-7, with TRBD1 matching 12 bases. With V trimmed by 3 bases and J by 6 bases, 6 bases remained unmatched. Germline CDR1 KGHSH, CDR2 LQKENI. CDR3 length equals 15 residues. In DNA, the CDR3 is TGTGCCAGCTCACCGGGACAGGGGGCAAAGGGCGAGCAGTACTTC. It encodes CASSPGQGAKGEQYF.

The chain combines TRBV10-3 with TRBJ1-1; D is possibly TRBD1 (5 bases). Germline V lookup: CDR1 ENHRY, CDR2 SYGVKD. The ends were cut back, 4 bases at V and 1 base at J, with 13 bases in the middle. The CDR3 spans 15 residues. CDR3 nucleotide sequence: TGTGCCATCAGTGCGATGGGGCGGACGAACACTGAAGCTTTCTTT. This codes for CAISAMGRTNTEAFF.

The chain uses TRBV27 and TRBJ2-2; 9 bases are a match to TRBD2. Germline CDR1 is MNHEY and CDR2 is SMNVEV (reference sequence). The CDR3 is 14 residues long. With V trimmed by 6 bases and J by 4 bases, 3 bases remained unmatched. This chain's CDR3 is CASRLLAGTGELFF. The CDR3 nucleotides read TGTGCCAGCAGGTTACTAGCGGGCACCGGGGAGCTGTTTTTT.

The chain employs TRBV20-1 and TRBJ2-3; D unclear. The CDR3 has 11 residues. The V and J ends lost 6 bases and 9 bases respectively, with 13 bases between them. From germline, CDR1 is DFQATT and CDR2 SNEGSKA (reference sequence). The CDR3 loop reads CSAAVWNTQYF. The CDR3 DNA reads TGCAGTGCCGCCGTATGGAACACGCAGTATTTT.

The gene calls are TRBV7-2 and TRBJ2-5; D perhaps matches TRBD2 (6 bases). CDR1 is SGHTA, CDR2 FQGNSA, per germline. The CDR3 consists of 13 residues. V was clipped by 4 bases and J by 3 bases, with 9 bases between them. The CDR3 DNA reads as TGTGCCAGCAGCTGGCGCGGGGAAGAGACCCAGTACTTC. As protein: CASSWRGEETQYF.

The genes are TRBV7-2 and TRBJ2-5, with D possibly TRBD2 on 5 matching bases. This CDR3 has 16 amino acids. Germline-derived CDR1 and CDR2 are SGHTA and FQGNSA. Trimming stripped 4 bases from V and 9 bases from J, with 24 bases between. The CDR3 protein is CASSSTAGLYMEAQYF. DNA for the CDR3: TGTGCCAGCAGCTCGACCGCGGGCCTGTATATGGAGGCCCAGTACTTC.

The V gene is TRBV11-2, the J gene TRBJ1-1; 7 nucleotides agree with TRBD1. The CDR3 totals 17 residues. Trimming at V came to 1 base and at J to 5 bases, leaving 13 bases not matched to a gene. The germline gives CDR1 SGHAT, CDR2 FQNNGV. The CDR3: CASSLAVLGGARTEAFF. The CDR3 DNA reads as TGTGCCAGCAGCTTAGCCGTACTAGGGGGCGCGAGAACTGAAGCTTTCTTT.

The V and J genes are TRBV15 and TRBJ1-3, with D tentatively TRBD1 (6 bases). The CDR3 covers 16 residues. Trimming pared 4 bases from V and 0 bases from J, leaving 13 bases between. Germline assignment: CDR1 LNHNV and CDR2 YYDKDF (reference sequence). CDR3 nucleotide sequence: TGTGCCACCAGCACCCGGGACACCAGCTCTGGAAACACCATATATTTT. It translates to CATSTRDTSSGNTIYF. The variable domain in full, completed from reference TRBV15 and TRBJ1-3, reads DAMVIQNPRYQVTQFGKPVTLSCSQTLNHNVMYWYQQKSSQAPKLLFHYYDKDFNNEADTPDNFQSRRPNTSFCFLDIRSPGLGDTAMYLCATSTRDTSSGNTIYFGEGSWLTVV.

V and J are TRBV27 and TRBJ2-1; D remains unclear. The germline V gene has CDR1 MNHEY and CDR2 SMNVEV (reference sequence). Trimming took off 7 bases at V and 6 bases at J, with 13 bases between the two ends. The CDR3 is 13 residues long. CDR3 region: CASNPRPANEQFF. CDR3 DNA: TGTGCCAGCAATCCTCGACCTGCCAATGAGCAGTTCTTC.

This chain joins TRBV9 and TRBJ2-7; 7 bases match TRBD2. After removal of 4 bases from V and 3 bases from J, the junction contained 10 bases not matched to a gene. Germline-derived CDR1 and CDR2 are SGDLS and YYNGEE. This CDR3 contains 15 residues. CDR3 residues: CASSPNSAGVYEQYF. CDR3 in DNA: TGTGCCAGCAGCCCAAACAGTGCGGGAGTCTACGAGCAGTACTTC.

The CDR3 here is CASSGGPRDSSYEQYF. The CDR3 DNA sequence: TGTGCCAGCAGCGGCGGACCAAGGGACAGCTCCTACGAGCAGTACTTC. The chain is built from TRBV5-5 and TRBJ2-7; 7 bases align to TRBD1. The CDR3 runs to 16 residues. After removal of 4 bases from V and 0 bases from J, the junction contained 10 bases not matched to a gene. Per germline, CDR1 SGHKS and CDR2 YYEKEE (reference sequence).

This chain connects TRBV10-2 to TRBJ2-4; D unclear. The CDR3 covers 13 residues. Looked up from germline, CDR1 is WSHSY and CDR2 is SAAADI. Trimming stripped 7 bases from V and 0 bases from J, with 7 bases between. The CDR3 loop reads CASILLAKNIQYF. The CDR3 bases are TGCGCCAGCATCCTACTAGCCAAAAACATTCAGTACTTC.

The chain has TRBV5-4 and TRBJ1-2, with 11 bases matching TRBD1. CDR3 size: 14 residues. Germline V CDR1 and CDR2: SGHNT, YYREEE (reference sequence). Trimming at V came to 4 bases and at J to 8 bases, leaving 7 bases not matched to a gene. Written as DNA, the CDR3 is TGTGCCAGCAGCCGGGACAGGGGGATGGGGGGCTACACCTTC. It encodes CASSRDRGMGGYTF.

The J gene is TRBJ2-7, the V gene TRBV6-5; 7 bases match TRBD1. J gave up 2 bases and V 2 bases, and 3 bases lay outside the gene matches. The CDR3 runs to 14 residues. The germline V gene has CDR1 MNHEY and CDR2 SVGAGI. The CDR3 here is CASSYLTGPYEQYF. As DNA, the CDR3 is TGTGCCAGCAGTTACCTGACAGGGCCCTACGAGCAGTACTTC.

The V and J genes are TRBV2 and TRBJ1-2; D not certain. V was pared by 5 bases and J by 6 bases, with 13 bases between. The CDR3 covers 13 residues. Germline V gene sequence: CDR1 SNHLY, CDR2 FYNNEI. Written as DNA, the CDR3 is TGTGCCAGCAGTCTCTTTTCAGGCGATGGCTACACCTTC. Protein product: CASSLFSGDGYTF.

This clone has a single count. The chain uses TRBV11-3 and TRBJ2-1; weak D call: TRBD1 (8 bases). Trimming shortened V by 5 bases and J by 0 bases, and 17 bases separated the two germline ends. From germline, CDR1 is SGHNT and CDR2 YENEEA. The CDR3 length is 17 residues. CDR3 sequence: CASSRTGRVSSYNEQFF. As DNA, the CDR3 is TGTGCCAGCAGCCGGACAGGGAGGGTGAGCTCCTACAATGAGCAGTTCTTC.

CDR3 amino acids: CASGRGYEQYF. The CDR3 DNA is TGTGCCAGCGGTCGCGGTTACGAGCAGTACTTC. This sequence joins TRBV12-1 and TRBJ2-7; TRBD2, as called in the table, went unchecked against the DNA. TRBV12-1 is a recognized pseudogene. The CDR3 has 11 amino acids.

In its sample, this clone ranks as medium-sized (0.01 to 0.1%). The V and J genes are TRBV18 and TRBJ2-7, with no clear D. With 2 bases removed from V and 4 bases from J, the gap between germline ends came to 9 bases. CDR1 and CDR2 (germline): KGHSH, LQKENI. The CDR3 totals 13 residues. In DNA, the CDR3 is TGTGCCAGCTCACCAGGGGTAGGGTACGAGCAGTACTTC. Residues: CASSPGVGYEQYF.

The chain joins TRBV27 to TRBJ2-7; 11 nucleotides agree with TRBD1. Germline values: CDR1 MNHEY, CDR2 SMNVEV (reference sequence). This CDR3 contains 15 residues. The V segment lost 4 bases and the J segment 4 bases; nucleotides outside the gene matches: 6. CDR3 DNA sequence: TGTGCCAGCAGTTCAGGACAGGGGGCAAGTTACGAGCAGTACTTC. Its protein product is CASSSGQGASYEQYF.

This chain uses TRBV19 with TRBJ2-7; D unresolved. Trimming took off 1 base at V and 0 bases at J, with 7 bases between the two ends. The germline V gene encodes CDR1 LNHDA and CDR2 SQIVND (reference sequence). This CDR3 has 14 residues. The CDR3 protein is CASSIAHGSYEQYF. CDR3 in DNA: TGTGCCAGTAGTATAGCTCACGGCTCCTACGAGCAGTACTTC.

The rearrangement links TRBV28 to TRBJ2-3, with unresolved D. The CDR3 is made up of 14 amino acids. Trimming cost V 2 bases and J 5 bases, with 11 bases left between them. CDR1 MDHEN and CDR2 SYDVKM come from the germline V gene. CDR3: CASSLHFLGDTQYF. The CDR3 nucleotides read TGTGCCAGCAGTTTACATTTCCTGGGAGATACGCAGTATTTT.

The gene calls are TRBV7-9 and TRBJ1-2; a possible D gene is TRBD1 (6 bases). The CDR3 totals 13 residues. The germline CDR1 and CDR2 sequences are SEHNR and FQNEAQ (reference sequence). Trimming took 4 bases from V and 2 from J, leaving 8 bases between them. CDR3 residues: CASSSTGNYGYTF. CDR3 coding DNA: TGTGCCAGCAGCTCCACAGGGAACTATGGCTACACCTTC.

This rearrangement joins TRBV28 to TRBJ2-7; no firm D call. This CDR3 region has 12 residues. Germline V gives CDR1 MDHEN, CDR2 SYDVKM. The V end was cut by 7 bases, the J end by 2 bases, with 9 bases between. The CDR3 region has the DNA TGTGCCAGCACCGAGAGAACCTACGAGCAGTACTTC. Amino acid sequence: CASTERTYEQYF.